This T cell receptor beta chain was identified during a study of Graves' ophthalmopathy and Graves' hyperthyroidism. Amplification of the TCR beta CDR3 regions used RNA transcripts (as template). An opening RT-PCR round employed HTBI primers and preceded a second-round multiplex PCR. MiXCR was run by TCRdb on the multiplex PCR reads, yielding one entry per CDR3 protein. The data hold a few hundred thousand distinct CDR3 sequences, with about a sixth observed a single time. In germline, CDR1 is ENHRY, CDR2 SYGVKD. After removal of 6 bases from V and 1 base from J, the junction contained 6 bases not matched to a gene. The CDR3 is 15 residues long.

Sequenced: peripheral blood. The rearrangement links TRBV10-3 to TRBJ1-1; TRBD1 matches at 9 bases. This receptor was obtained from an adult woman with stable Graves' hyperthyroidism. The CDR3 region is CAIRAGTGPNTEAFF. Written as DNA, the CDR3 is TGTGCCATCAGGGCAGGGACAGGGCCGAACACTGAAGCTTTCTTT.